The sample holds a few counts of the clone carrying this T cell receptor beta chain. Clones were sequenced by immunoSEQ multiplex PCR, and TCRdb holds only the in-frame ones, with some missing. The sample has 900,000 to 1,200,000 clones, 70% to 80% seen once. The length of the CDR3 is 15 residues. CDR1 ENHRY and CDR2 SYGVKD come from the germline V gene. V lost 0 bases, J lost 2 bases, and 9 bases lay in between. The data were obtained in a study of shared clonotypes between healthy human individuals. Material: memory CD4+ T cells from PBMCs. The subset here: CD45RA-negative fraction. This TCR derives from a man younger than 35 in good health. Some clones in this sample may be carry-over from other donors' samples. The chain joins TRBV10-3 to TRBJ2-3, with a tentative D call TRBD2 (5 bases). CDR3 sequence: CAISESGGDTDTQYF. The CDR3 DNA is TGTGCCATCAGTGAGTCAGGAGGTGACACAGATACGCAGTATTTT.